The 5 T cell receptor beta chains below all came from one sample that was sequenced in a study of CD8 T cells in Susac syndrome (dated 2019 in TCRdb). The method was the immunoSEQ multiplex PCR assay. RNA was extracted using the RNeasy kit, and roughly 0.5 to 1 ug of the RNA was reverse transcribed with random hexamers. TCRdb redid the processing of the public reads, applying fastp at Q25 and MiXCR, and retained in-frame beta chains. Every entry covers one CDR3 protein and lists the most common genes and DNA from its rows. For this sample the table gives about 300,000 distinct CDR3 sequences, of which approximately 90% were detected only once. The ten top clones hold roughly 0.07% of the sample. Source material: CD4+ T cells from PBMCs. Receptor source: a human donor with multiple sclerosis.

The rearrangement links TRBV7-3 to TRBJ1-3, with D perhaps TRBD1 (5 bases). V lost 2 bases, J lost 0 bases, and 14 bases lay in between. The germline V gene has CDR1 SGHTA and CDR2 FQGTGA. The CDR3 has 17 amino acids. CDR3 amino acids: CASSLSGQVSSGNTIYF. CDR3 nucleotide sequence: TGTGCCAGCAGCTTATCGGGGCAGGTCAGCTCTGGAAACACCATATATTTT.

This sequence joins TRBV14 and TRBJ1-2; the match to TRBD1 covers 10 bases. The V gene end was trimmed by 6 bases and the J gene end by 4 bases; junction bases not matched to a gene: 5. Germline loops: CDR1 SGHDN, CDR2 FVKESK. The CDR3 sequence is 14 residues long. The CDR3 DNA is TGTGCCAGCAGTCGGGACAGGGGCAGCTATGGCTACACCTTC. Translating it yields CASSRDRGSYGYTF.

This clonotype was observed a single time. The CDR3 reads CASSLRLAGGTNQETQYF. For the CDR3, the DNA is TGCGCCAGCAGCCTGAGACTAGCGGGGGGCACGAACCAAGAGACCCAGTACTTC. The chain combines TRBV5-1 with TRBJ2-5, with TRBD2 matching over 13 bases. The CDR3 runs to 18 residues. Losses at the gene ends were 4 bases for V and 0 bases for J; bases not matched to a gene: 9. The germline V gene has CDR1 SGHRS and CDR2 YFSETQ.

The rearrangement links TRBV9 to TRBJ2-5; 7 nucleotides line up with TRBD2. Germline values: CDR1 SGDLS, CDR2 YYNGEE. J lost 5 bases, V lost 2 bases, and 9 bases had no gene match. The CDR3 is 15 amino acids. Written as DNA, the CDR3 is TGTGCCAGCAGCGTCGGCCTGACTAGCTATGAGACCCAGTACTTC. Protein sequence: CASSVGLTSYETQYF. Full variable domain (outside the CDR3, taken from reference TRBV9 and TRBJ2-5): DSGVTQTPKHLITATGQRVTLRCSPRSGDLSVYWYQQSLDQGLQFLIQYYNGEERAKGNILERFSAQQFPDLHSELNLSSLELGDSALYFCASSVGLTSYETQYFGPGTRLLVL.

This chain's CDR3 is CASSISPMLGEQYF. DNA for the CDR3: TGTGCCAGTAGTATAAGCCCTATGTTGGGCGAGCAGTACTTC. This chain joins TRBV19 and TRBJ2-7; D call uncertain. Trimming shortened V by 2 bases and J by 6 bases, and 14 bases separated the two germline ends. The CDR3 extends over 14 amino acids. The germline V gene encodes CDR1 LNHDA and CDR2 SQIVND (reference sequence).